The 21 T cell receptor beta chains given below trace back to one sample, sequenced in a study of T cell repertoires in aging, cancer and after chemotherapy. TRB rearrangements spanning V, D and J were amplified using mixed TRB-A/B primers. TCRdb ran MiXCR on the multiplex PCR reads and lists one entry per CDR3 protein. The sample consists of about 10,000 distinct CDR3 sequences, 25% to 30% of them appearing once. Peripheral blood genomic DNA, not sorted cells or RNA, was the template. Sequenced material: blood. The receptors originated from a human donor in good health.

By frequency in the sample, this clonotype is medium-sized (0.01 to 0.1%). V gene TRBV15 combines with J gene TRBJ2-6; tentative D call: TRBD1 (6 bases). Germline assignment: CDR1 LNHNV and CDR2 YYDKDF (reference sequence). The CDR3 length is 16 residues. The V end was cut by 7 bases, the J end by 0 bases, with 13 bases between. The CDR3 sequence: CATTPDSFSGANVLTF. CDR3 DNA: TGTGCCACCACCCCGGACAGTTTCTCTGGGGCCAACGTCCTGACTTTC.

This clonotype has a handful of counts. V is TRBV10-3 and J is TRBJ2-1, with D perhaps TRBD2 (6 bases). The germline V gene encodes CDR1 ENHRY and CDR2 SYGVKD. This CDR3 spans 13 amino acids. V lost 0 bases and J 7 bases, leaving 7 bases between the germline ends. The CDR3 coding sequence is TGTGCCATCAGTGAGTCGACTAGAAATGAGCAGTTCTTC. Translated, it gives CAISESTRNEQFF.

In this sample, this clonotype is medium-sized. The chain combines TRBV6-5 with TRBJ1-6, with 9 bases matching TRBD1. CDR3 length: 15 amino acids. With 2 bases clipped from V and 9 bases from J, the junction kept 5 bases outside the gene matches. Germline assignment: CDR1 MNHEY and CDR2 SVGAGI. CDR3 amino acids: CASSYEGTGSSPLHF. The CDR3 DNA is TGTGCCAGCAGTTACGAGGGGACAGGGTCTTCACCCCTCCACTTT.

The rearrangement uses TRBV5-1 and TRBJ2-2; TRBD2 matches at 11 bases. Germline assignment: CDR1 SGHRS and CDR2 YFSETQ. This CDR3 spans 17 amino acids. J gave up 5 bases and V 4 bases, and 10 bases lay outside the gene matches. The CDR3 nucleotides read TGCGCCAGCAGCAGGAAAACTAGCGGGAGTGGAACCGGGGAGCTGTTTTTT. This gives the protein CASSRKTSGSGTGELFF.

This clonotype is labeled as medium-sized. The chain couples TRBV6-1 to TRBJ2-7, with 8 bases identical to TRBD1. V trimming: 5 bases; J trimming: 4 bases; junction bases outside the gene matches: 4. CDR1 is MNHNS, CDR2 SASEGT, per germline. The CDR3 length is 13 residues. The CDR3 is CASSHGQGYEQYF. The DNA of the CDR3 is TGTGCCAGCAGTCACGGACAGGGTTACGAGCAGTACTTC.

This clonotype was picked up a small number of times. The rearrangement links TRBV27 to TRBJ2-1; 10 nucleotides agree with TRBD2. This CDR3 is 15 amino acids long. CDR1 and CDR2 (germline): MNHEY, SMNVEV (reference sequence). The ends lost 3 bases at V and 7 bases at J; junction bases unmatched: 6. Here the CDR3 DNA reads TGTGCCAGCAGTTTTCTCCTAGCGGGGGATAATGAGCAGTTCTTC. Its protein product is CASSFLLAGDNEQFF.

This clonotype was recorded a few times. This sequence joins TRBV20-1 and TRBJ2-1; D remains ambiguous. V lost 0 bases to trimming and J lost 0 bases, with 9 bases between them. CDR1 DFQATT and CDR2 SNEGSKA come from the germline V gene (reference sequence). The CDR3 spans 15 residues. The CDR3 here is CSAREGSNSYNEQFF. In DNA, the CDR3 is TGCAGTGCTAGAGAGGGGTCCAACTCCTACAATGAGCAGTTCTTC.

In its sample, this clonotype ranks as medium-sized. The chain carries TRBV6-1 and TRBJ2-7; the D is unclear. The CDR3 length is 13 residues. With 2 bases removed from V and 0 bases from J, the gap between germline ends came to 5 bases. Per germline, CDR1 MNHNS and CDR2 SASEGT. The CDR3 is CASSEFNSYEQYF. For the CDR3, the DNA is TGTGCCAGCAGTGAATTCAACTCCTACGAGCAGTACTTC.

Regarding this clonotype: This may be a read error, as it is one base from a much larger clone. The chain links TRBV30 to TRBJ1-3; D uncertain. Germline CDR1 GTSNPN, CDR2 SVGIG (reference sequence). The CDR3 length is 12 residues. The CDR3 here is CAWGVAGNTIYF. The CDR3 DNA is TGTGCCTGGGGTGTGGCGGGAAACACCATATATTTT.

Sample share makes this clonotype medium-sized (0.01 to 0.1%). The rearrangement links TRBV19 to TRBJ2-1; D is unresolved. The germline CDR1 and CDR2 sequences are LNHDA and SQIVND (reference sequence). Trimming pared 1 base from V and 2 bases from J, leaving 12 bases between. There are 16 residues in the CDR3. The CDR3: CASSIVRPSPYNEQFF. DNA for the CDR3: TGTGCCAGTAGTATAGTTCGGCCGAGCCCCTACAATGAGCAGTTCTTC.

The rearrangement links TRBV6-1 to TRBJ1-1; 10 bases align to TRBD1. CDR3 size: 16 residues. Germline V gene sequence: CDR1 MNHNS, CDR2 SASEGT. The trim removed 8 bases at V and 0 bases at J, leaving 9 bases unmatched. The CDR3 reads CASASGQGVMNTEAFF. CDR3 nucleotides: TGTGCCAGCGCCTCCGGACAGGGGGTCATGAACACTGAAGCTTTCTTT.

This clonotype was seen a few times. This chain uses TRBV18 with TRBJ2-7; no firm D call. CDR1 is KGHSH, CDR2 LQKENI, per germline. The CDR3 is made up of 13 amino acids. Trimming removed 3 bases from V and 1 base from J, with 7 bases in between. This chain's CDR3 is CASSPLVSYEQYF. As DNA, the CDR3 is TGTGCCAGCTCACCCCTAGTTTCCTACGAGCAGTACTTC.

Within the sample, this clonotype is medium-sized. V is TRBV7-9 and J is TRBJ2-7, with D uncertain. Germline-derived CDR1 and CDR2 are SEHNR and FQNEAQ (reference sequence). This CDR3 is 14 amino acids long. V lost 1 base and J 0 bases, leaving 7 bases between the germline ends. The CDR3 region has the DNA TGTGCCAGCAGCTTAGAGGACGCCTCCTACGAGCAGTACTTC. Protein product: CASSLEDASYEQYF.

The chain employs TRBV11-2 and TRBJ1-1; a possible D gene is TRBD1 (5 bases). V was clipped by 5 bases and J by 2 bases, with 15 bases between them. The CDR3 spans 15 residues. Germline V gene sequence: CDR1 SGHAT, CDR2 FQNNGV. CDR3 nucleotides: TGTGCCAGCAGCCCCGCGTCGGGGCTTAACACTGAAGCTTTCTTT. It translates to CASSPASGLNTEAFF. Complete variable domain (other parts from reference TRBV11-2 and TRBJ1-1): EAGVAQSPRYKIIEKRQSVAFWCNPISGHATLYWYQQILGQGPKLLIQFQNNGVVDDSQLPKDRFSAERLKGVDSTLKIQPAKLEDSAVYLCASSPASGLNTEAFFGQGTRLTVV.

J is TRBJ1-5 and V is TRBV18; D not certain. Germline-derived CDR1 and CDR2 are KGHSH and LQKENI. CDR3 length equals 16 residues. Trimming took off 2 bases at V and 0 bases at J, with 11 bases between the two ends. CDR3 bases: TGTGCCAGCTCACCAGTTGGGGTCTATAGCAATCAGCCCCAGCATTTT. The encoded protein is CASSPVGVYSNQPQHF.

The gene calls are TRBV4-1 and TRBJ2-7; 7 positions match TRBD1. From germline, CDR1 is MGHRA and CDR2 YSYEKL. Trimming removed 0 bases from V and 1 base from J; junction bases left unmatched: 3. The CDR3 is made up of 15 amino acids. CDR3 nucleotides: TGCGCCAGCAGCCAAGAGGACAGGAGTTCCTACGAGCAGTACTTC. This translates into CASSQEDRSSYEQYF.

The rearrangement joins TRBV7-9 to TRBJ1-1; D gene uncertain. The CDR3 consists of 13 residues. Trimming took off 1 base at V and 7 bases at J, with 10 bases between the two ends. Germline V gene data show CDR1 as SEHNR and CDR2 as FQNEAQ (reference sequence). The CDR3 region has the DNA TGTGCCAGCAGCTTAGACACACGGCATGAAGCTTTCTTT. This sequence encodes CASSLDTRHEAFF.

This clonotype is classed as medium-sized (0.01 to 0.1%). The chain couples TRBV10-3 to TRBJ1-1; 9 bases are shared with TRBD1. From germline, CDR1 is ENHRY and CDR2 SYGVKD. Unmatched junction bases numbered 1, after V lost 4 bases and J lost 1 base. The CDR3 extends over 14 amino acids. CDR3 DNA: TGTGCCATCAGTGGGACAGGGGAGAACACTGAAGCTTTCTTT. Encoded protein: CAISGTGENTEAFF.

In its sample, this clonotype was seen a few times. The rearrangement joins TRBV7-9 to TRBJ2-1, with TRBD2 as a possible D gene (6 bases). The CDR3 length is 16 residues. Deletions cut 4 bases from V and 4 bases from J, with 17 bases between. Per the germline V gene, CDR1 is SEHNR and CDR2 is FQNEAQ (reference sequence). The CDR3: CASSSGNWDFYNEQFF. The CDR3 DNA sequence: TGTGCCAGCAGCTCCGGGAATTGGGACTTTTACAATGAGCAGTTCTTC.

To note about this clonotype: Being one base from a much bigger clone, this may be a read error. CDR3 loop: CAISDSAGGTDTQYF. The CDR3 region has the DNA TGTGCCATCAGTGACTCGGCGGGGGGCACAGATACGCAGTATTTT. The chain carries TRBV6-4 and TRBJ2-3; 7 nucleotides align to TRBD2. The CDR3 contains 15 residues. Germline loops: CDR1 MRHNA, CDR2 SNTAGT.

The chain combines TRBV28 with TRBJ1-1; unclear D gene. This CDR3 spans 9 amino acids. V was shortened by 11 bases and J by 5 bases, with 6 bases between the two germline ends. CDR1 MDHEN and CDR2 SYDVKM come from the germline V gene. The CDR3 DNA follows: TGTGCCTCAGGTACTGAAGCTTTCTTT. Its translation: CASGTEAFF.